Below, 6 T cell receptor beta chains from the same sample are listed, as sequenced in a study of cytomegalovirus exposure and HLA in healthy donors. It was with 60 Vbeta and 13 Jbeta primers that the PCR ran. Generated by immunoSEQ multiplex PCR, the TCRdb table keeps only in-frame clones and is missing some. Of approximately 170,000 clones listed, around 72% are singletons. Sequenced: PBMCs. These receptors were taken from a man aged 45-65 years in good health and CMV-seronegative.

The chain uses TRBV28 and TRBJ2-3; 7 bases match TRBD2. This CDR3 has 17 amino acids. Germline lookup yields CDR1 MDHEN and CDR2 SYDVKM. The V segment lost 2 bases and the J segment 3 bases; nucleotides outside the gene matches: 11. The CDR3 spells CASSLSRGVAGTDTQYF. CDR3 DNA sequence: TGTGCCAGCAGTTTAAGTCGGGGGGTAGCAGGGACAGATACGCAGTATTTT.

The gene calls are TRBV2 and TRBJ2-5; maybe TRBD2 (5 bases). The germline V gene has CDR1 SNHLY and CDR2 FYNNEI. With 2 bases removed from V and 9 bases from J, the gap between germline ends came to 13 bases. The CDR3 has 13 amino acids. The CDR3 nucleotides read TGTGCCAGCAGTGAAAGTTGGGCGGAGGCCCAGTACTTC. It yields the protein CASSESWAEAQYF.

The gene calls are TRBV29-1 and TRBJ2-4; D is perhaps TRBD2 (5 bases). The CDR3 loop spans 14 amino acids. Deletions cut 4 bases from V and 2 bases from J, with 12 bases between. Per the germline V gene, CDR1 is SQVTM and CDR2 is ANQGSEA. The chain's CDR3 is CSVVGLTTKNIQYF. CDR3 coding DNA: TGCAGCGTTGTTGGACTTACAACCAAAAACATTCAGTACTTC.

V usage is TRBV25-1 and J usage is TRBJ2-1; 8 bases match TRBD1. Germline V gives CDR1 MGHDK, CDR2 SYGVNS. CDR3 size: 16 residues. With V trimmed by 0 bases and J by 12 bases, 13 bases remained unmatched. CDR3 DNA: TGTGCCAGCAGTGAATATAGACAGGGGAGTAACTATGGGCAGTTCTTC. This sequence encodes CASSEYRQGSNYGQFF.

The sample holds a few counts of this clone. This CDR3 is CASTQKERAGVETQYF. The CDR3 DNA reads TGTGCCAGCACCCAGAAGGAAAGGGCGGGAGTGGAGACCCAGTACTTC. This sequence joins TRBV7-8 and TRBJ2-5; the match to TRBD2 covers 7 bases. This CDR3 contains 16 residues. V trimming: 7 bases; J trimming: 5 bases; junction bases outside the gene matches: 16. Germline CDR1 and CDR2: SGHVS and FQNEAQ.

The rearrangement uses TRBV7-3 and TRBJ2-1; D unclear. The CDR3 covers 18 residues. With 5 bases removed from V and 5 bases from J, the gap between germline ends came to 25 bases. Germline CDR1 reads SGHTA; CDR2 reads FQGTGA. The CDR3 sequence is CASSRVHSITAEDNEQFF. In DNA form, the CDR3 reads TGTGCCAGCAGCCGTGTACACTCCATCACGGCGGAAGACAATGAGCAGTTCTTC. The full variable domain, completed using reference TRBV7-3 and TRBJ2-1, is GAGVSQTPSNKVTEKGKYVELRCDPISGHTALYWYRQSLGQGPEFLIYFQGTGAADDSGLPNDRFFAVRPEGSVSTLKIQRTERGDSAVYLCASSRVHSITAEDNEQFFGPGTRLTVL.